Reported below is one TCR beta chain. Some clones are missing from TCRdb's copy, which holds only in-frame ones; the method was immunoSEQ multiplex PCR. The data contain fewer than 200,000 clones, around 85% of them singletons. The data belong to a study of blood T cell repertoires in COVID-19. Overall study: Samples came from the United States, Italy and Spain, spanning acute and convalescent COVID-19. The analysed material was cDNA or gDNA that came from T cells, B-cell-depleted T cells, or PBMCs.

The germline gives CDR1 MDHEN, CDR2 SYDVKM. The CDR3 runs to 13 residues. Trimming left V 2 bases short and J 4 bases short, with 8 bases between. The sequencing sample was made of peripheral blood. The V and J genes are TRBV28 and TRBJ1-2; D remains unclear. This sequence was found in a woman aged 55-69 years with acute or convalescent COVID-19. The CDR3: CASSLRAGYGYTF. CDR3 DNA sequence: TGTGCCAGCAGTTTAAGGGCGGGCTATGGCTACACCTTC.